This entry lists 25 T cell receptor beta chains sequenced from one sample in a study of CD8 T cells in ankylosing spondylitis. Each CDR3 protein gets one entry after TCRdb re-called the 5' RACE reads with MiXCR. The repertoire has 200,000 to 300,000 distinct CDR3 sequences, roughly a tenth of them found once; the top ten carry about 2.8%. Sequencing used blood, either unsorted or a sorted T cell fraction (not recorded which). The source of these receptors is a male donor with ankylosing spondylitis or in good health (not recorded which).

This clonotype was seen at least ten times. V usage is TRBV5-1 and J usage is TRBJ1-1; no reliable D call. The CDR3 totals 15 residues. V lost 4 bases to trimming and J lost 0 bases, with 13 bases between them. Germline V gene sequence: CDR1 SGHRS, CDR2 YFSETQ. In nucleotides, the CDR3 is TGCGCCAGCAGCCCCTCTCTGGGGATGAACACTGAAGCTTTCTTT. As protein: CASSPSLGMNTEAFF.

This clonotype showed up many times. The chain carries TRBV5-6 and TRBJ2-3; 7 bases match TRBD1. V lost 3 bases to trimming and J lost 2 bases; unmatched junction nucleotides: 12. Germline V gives CDR1 SGHDT, CDR2 YYEEEE. This CDR3 is built from 17 residues. The CDR3 loop is CASSSPGTAYTTDTQYF. The CDR3 DNA follows: TGTGCCAGCAGCTCCCCCGGGACAGCCTACACCACAGATACGCAGTATTTT. The full variable domain, rest sourced from reference TRBV5-6 and TRBJ2-3, is DAGVTQSPTHLIKTRGQQVTLRCSPKSGHDTVSWYQQALGQGPQFIFQYYEEEERQRGNFPDRFSGHQFPNYSSELNVNALLLGDSALYLCASSSPGTAYTTDTQYFGPGTRLTVL.

This clonotype was counted many times. This rearrangement joins TRBV12-3 or TRBV12-4 to TRBJ1-3, with 7 nucleotides matching TRBD1. V lost 6 bases, J lost 2 bases, and 4 bases stayed unmatched. This CDR3 is 14 amino acids long. In DNA, the CDR3 is TGTGCCAGCAGGATACAGGGGACTGGAAACACCATATATTTT. It specifies CASRIQGTGNTIYF.

In this sample, this clonotype turned up many times. The rearrangement joins TRBV7-2 to TRBJ2-7; D is perhaps TRBD2 (5 bases). Germline V gene data show CDR1 as SGHTA and CDR2 as FQGNSA. Trimming removed 2 bases from V and 5 bases from J, with 10 bases in between. This CDR3 has 13 residues. CDR3 sequence: CASSLRAENEQYF. CDR3 DNA: TGTGCCAGCAGCTTACGAGCGGAGAACGAGCAGTACTTC.

This clonotype showed up many times. V gene TRBV12-3 or TRBV12-4 combines with J gene TRBJ2-7; D possibly corresponds to TRBD2 (5 bases). V lost 8 bases, J lost 8 bases, and 13 bases lay in between. The CDR3 is 11 amino acids. CDR3 DNA sequence: TGTGCCAGCCGAGCGGCGGCCCAGCAGTACTTC. It is translated as CASRAAAQQYF.

This clonotype was detected many times. The CDR3 reads CASSRKGVGQPQHF. Written as DNA, the CDR3 is TGTGCCAGCAGCCGGAAGGGGGTAGGACAGCCCCAGCATTTT. V and J are TRBV3-1 and TRBJ1-5; a possible D gene is TRBD1 (6 bases). The germline gives CDR1 LGHDT, CDR2 YNNKEL (reference sequence). The length of the CDR3 is 14 residues. The V end lost 4 bases, the J end lost 7 bases, and 14 bases lay between the germline ends.

This clonotype was found many times. The J gene is TRBJ1-5, the V gene TRBV25-1; D unresolved. The CDR3 loop spans 11 amino acids. Germline CDR1 reads MGHDK; CDR2 reads SYGVNS. This CDR3 reads CDEDSNQPQHF. In DNA, the CDR3 is TGTGATGAGGATAGCAATCAGCCCCAGCATTTT.

This chain uses TRBV12-3 or TRBV12-4 with TRBJ1-2; no reliable D call. Trimming left V 2 bases short and J 4 bases short, with 8 bases between. This CDR3 is built from 13 residues. The CDR3 reads CASSLREFYGYTF. DNA for the CDR3: TGTGCCAGCAGTTTAAGGGAGTTCTATGGCTACACCTTC.

V and J are TRBV5-1 and TRBJ1-1; perhaps TRBD1 as D (6 bases). Trimming cost V 4 bases and J 5 bases, with 18 bases left between them. The CDR3 length is 15 residues. Germline-derived CDR1 and CDR2 are SGHRS and YFSETQ. The CDR3 spells CASSRNRDEGTEAFF. CDR3 nucleotide sequence: TGCGCCAGCAGCCGGAACAGGGACGAGGGGACTGAAGCTTTCTTT.

This clonotype was seen many times. V and J are TRBV7-8 and TRBJ1-1, with unresolved D. This CDR3 contains 13 residues. Germline CDR1 reads SGHVS; CDR2 reads FQNEAQ. The V gene lost 5 bases and the J gene lost 4 bases, with 11 bases spanning the gap. The CDR3 sequence: CASSLRLGTEAFF. The CDR3 DNA follows: TGTGCCAGCAGCCTTCGTTTAGGCACTGAAGCTTTCTTT.

This clonotype was counted a few times. J is TRBJ1-1 and V is TRBV7-9; no definite D call. From germline, CDR1 is SEHNR and CDR2 FQNEAQ (reference sequence). V lost 3 bases and J lost 8, with 10 bases in between. CDR3 length equals 12 residues. In DNA, the CDR3 is TGTGCCAGCAGCTTTGTGGGCAGCGAAGCTTTCTTT. It is translated as CASSFVGSEAFF.

This clonotype was counted many times. The chain joins TRBV5-5 to TRBJ2-2, with TRBD1 matching over 10 bases. This CDR3 region has 15 residues. From germline, CDR1 is SGHKS and CDR2 YYEKEE (reference sequence). The V and J ends lost 2 bases and 7 bases, in that order; junction bases with no gene match: 5. For the CDR3, the DNA is TGTGCCAGCAGCTTTGACAGGGGGCAAGGCGGGGAGCTGTTTTTT. Translating it yields CASSFDRGQGGELFF. Full variable domain (rest looked up from reference TRBV5-5 and TRBJ2-2): DAGVTQSPTHLIKTRGQQVTLRCSPISGHKSVSWYQQVLGQGPQFIFQYYEKEERGRGNFPDRFSARQFPNYSSELNVNALLLGDSALYLCASSFDRGQGGELFFGEGSRLTVL.

This clonotype was counted many times. The J gene is TRBJ2-1, the V gene TRBV18; 11 bases fit TRBD2. The CDR3 runs 17 residues. V lost 3 bases, J lost 0 bases, and 4 bases stayed unmatched. Germline V gene data show CDR1 as KGHSH and CDR2 as LQKENI. The CDR3 DNA follows: TGTGCCAGCTCACCCTCTAGCGGGGGGAGCTCCTACAATGAGCAGTTCTTC. The encoded protein is CASSPSSGGSSYNEQFF.

This clonotype was counted at least ten times. V and J are TRBV7-2 and TRBJ2-5; tentatively, D is TRBD2 (6 bases). Germline V gene data show CDR1 as SGHTA and CDR2 as FQGNSA. The CDR3 spans 13 residues. Trimming stripped 6 bases from V and 4 bases from J, with 12 bases between. The chain's CDR3 is CASSPWRGETQYF. The CDR3, as DNA: TGTGCCAGCAGTCCCTGGCGGGGAGAGACCCAGTACTTC.

This clonotype has at least ten counts. The V call is TRBV5-1, the J call TRBJ2-3; TRBD2 matches at 9 bases. Germline V lookup: CDR1 SGHRS, CDR2 YFSETQ. Trimming removed 4 bases from V and 0 bases from J; junction bases left unmatched: 6. The CDR3 is 16 residues long. CDR3 sequence: CASSGGTSSSTDTQYF. The CDR3 nucleotides are TGCGCCAGCAGCGGGGGGACTAGCAGTAGCACAGATACGCAGTATTTT.

This clonotype was counted ten times or more. This chain links TRBV20-1 with TRBJ2-2; D remains unclear. Germline V gene data show CDR1 as DFQATT and CDR2 as SNEGSKA (reference sequence). The V and J ends lost 0 bases and 6 bases respectively, with 8 bases between them. The CDR3 runs 13 residues. Here the CDR3 reads CSAREGSPGELFF. CDR3 sequence (DNA): TGCAGTGCTAGAGAGGGTAGTCCCGGGGAGCTGTTTTTT.

This clonotype was observed many times. The chain joins TRBV4-2 to TRBJ2-5; 8 positions agree with TRBD2. V lost 0 bases, J lost 4 bases, and 1 base stayed unmatched. Germline CDR1 is LGHNA and CDR2 is YNFKEQ. This CDR3 has 14 residues. This chain's CDR3 is CASSQERGGETQYF. CDR3 nucleotide sequence: TGTGCCAGCAGCCAAGAACGGGGGGGAGAGACCCAGTACTTC.

V gene TRBV6-5 combines with J gene TRBJ2-5, with 11 nucleotides matching TRBD2. Trimming took 4 bases from V and 4 from J; bases not matched to a gene: 11. Germline assignment: CDR1 MNHEY and CDR2 SVGAGI. CDR3 length: 17 residues. Here the CDR3 DNA reads TGTGCCAGCAGTTCGAATCTTCCCGGGACTAGCGGAGAGACCCAGTACTTC. It codes for CASSSNLPGTSGETQYF.

This clonotype has just a few counts. Here the CDR3 reads CAWSVGGGLYNEQFF. The CDR3 DNA reads as TGTGCCTGGAGTGTGGGAGGGGGCCTGTACAATGAGCAGTTCTTC. This chain connects TRBV30 to TRBJ2-1; D assignment may be TRBD1 or TRBD2 (7 bases each). The V end was cut by 0 bases, the J end by 4 bases, with 13 bases between. Germline CDR1 GTSNPN, CDR2 SVGIG (reference sequence). The CDR3 runs to 15 residues.

This clonotype has at least ten counts. This rearrangement joins TRBV9 to TRBJ1-2; D possibly corresponds to TRBD1 (6 bases). The CDR3 sequence is 12 residues long. Trimming took off 2 bases at V and 8 bases at J, with 10 bases between the two ends. Germline V gene lookup returns CDR1 SGDLS and CDR2 YYNGEE. The CDR3 nucleotides are TGTGCCAGCAGCGTCGCAGGGGACGGCTACACCTTC. Translating it yields CASSVAGDGYTF.

This clonotype has a count of ten or more. The chain uses TRBV20-1 and TRBJ2-1; 8 bases line up with TRBD2. Germline V gene data show CDR1 as DFQATT and CDR2 as SNEGSKA (reference sequence). The CDR3 totals 17 residues. V trimming: 3 bases; J trimming: 3 bases; junction bases outside the gene matches: 13. The CDR3 region has the DNA TGCAGTGCTAGGTCGGCTAGCGGGTTGATTTACTACAATGAGCAGTTCTTC. The encoded protein is CSARSASGLIYYNEQFF.

This clonotype was seen repeatedly, ten times or more. The chain has TRBV25-1 and TRBJ2-5; no firm D call. This CDR3 has 13 amino acids. The V and J ends lost 5 bases and 2 bases respectively, with 9 bases between them. From germline, CDR1 is MGHDK and CDR2 SYGVNS. The DNA for the CDR3 is TGTGCCAGCAGTTTCACAGAGCAAGAGACCCAGTACTTC. This gives the protein CASSFTEQETQYF.

The chain joins TRBV14 to TRBJ1-1; D is uncertain. V was clipped by 0 bases and J by 3 bases, with 11 bases between them. The germline V gene encodes CDR1 SGHDN and CDR2 FVKESK. CDR3 size: 15 residues. The CDR3 DNA reads as TGTGCCAGCAGCCAAGATACCGGTGTGGACACTGAAGCTTTCTTT. Its translation: CASSQDTGVDTEAFF.

This clonotype showed up many times. The V gene is TRBV3-1, the J gene TRBJ1-1; D unclear. Germline-derived CDR1 and CDR2 are LGHDT and YNNKEL (reference sequence). The CDR3 sequence is 12 residues long. The germline V and J ends were trimmed by 3 bases and 5 bases, with 7 bases remaining between them. The CDR3 reads CASSQEGTEAFF. The CDR3 DNA follows: TGTGCCAGCAGCCAGGAAGGGACTGAAGCTTTCTTT.

The table lists this clonotype with many counts. The chain has TRBV5-1 and TRBJ1-1; the D gene is possibly TRBD1 (5 bases). The CDR3 spans 14 residues. V gave up 6 bases and J gave up 1 base, with 13 bases separating them. CDR1 and CDR2 from the germline V gene are SGHRS and YFSETQ. CDR3 residues: CASTSRGENTEAFF. CDR3 coding DNA: TGCGCCAGCACCTCGAGAGGGGAGAACACTGAAGCTTTCTTT.